This is a list of T cell receptor beta chains from one sample in a study of T cells after posttransplantation cyclophosphamide. Clones were sequenced by immunoSEQ multiplex PCR, and TCRdb holds only the in-frame ones, with some missing. The table lists over 30,000 clones, with no singletons. The sample comprised PBMCs. The receptors were sampled from a woman in her forties or fifties in good health and a related stem cell transplant donor. Both conserved end residues are part of each CDR3. The D gene is left open where the match is weak. Not every row has a clone size; where given, it reads once, few, many or a size class.

TGTGCCAGCAGCGGACTCAGGGGGATGCCAGAGCAGTACTTC	CASSGLRGMPEQYF	TRBJ2-5	TRBV7-9	few	TRBD1
TGTGCCTGGACAGGGGTTCGCACCGGGGAGCTGTTTTTT	CAWTGVRTGELFF	TRBJ2-2	TRBV30	many	-
TGTGCCAGCAGCCAAACGCAGGGAGGTCAGCCCCAGCATTTT	CASSQTQGGQPQHF	TRBJ1-5	TRBV4-2	many	-
TGCAGCGTTGAGGGGGGAGTCCTGTACGAGCAGTACTTC	CSVEGGVLYEQYF	TRBJ2-7	TRBV29-1	many	-
TGTGCCAGCAGCTTGGGGGCTCCAATGAACACTGAAGCTTTCTTT	CASSLGAPMNTEAFF	TRBJ1-1	TRBV5-4	many	-
TGTGCCAGTAGTACCCCTAGACAGGGGGCCGATTATAATTCACCCCTCCACTTT	CASSTPRQGADYNSPLHF	TRBJ1-6	TRBV19	many	TRBD1
TGTGCCAGCAGCGAGGGACAGGAGTTAAACTATGGCTACACCTTC	CASSEGQELNYGYTF	TRBJ1-2	TRBV7-9	many	TRBD1
TGTGCCAGTAGCCGACAGGGTGTCGCTTTCTTT	CASSRQGVAFF	TRBJ1-1	TRBV19	many	TRBD1
TGTGCCAGCAGCTTTATTACAGGGGAGCAGTACTTC	CASSFITGEQYF	TRBJ2-5	TRBV5-5	-	TRBD1
TGTGCCAGTAGGGCGCCAGGGGTACCCTACGAGCAGTACTTC	CASRAPGVPYEQYF	TRBJ2-7	TRBV19	many	-
TGTGCCAGCAGCCCGGGGGGCACTCTCTCTGGAAACACCATATATTTT	CASSPGGTLSGNTIYF	TRBJ1-3	TRBV7-6	many	-